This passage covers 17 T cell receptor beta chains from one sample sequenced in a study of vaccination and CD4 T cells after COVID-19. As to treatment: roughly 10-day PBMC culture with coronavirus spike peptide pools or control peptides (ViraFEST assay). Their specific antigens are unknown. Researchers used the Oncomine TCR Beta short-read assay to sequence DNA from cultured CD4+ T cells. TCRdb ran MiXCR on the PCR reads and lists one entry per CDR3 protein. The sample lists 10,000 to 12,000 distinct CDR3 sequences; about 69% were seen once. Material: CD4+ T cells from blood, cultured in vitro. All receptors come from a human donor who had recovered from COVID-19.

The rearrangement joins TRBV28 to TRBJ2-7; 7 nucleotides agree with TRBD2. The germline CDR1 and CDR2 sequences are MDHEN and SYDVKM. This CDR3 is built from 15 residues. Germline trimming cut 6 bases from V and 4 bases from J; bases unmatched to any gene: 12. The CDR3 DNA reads TGTGCCAGCAGCCCCGCTAGCGGAGGGACTTACGAGCAGTACTTC. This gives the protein CASSPASGGTYEQYF.

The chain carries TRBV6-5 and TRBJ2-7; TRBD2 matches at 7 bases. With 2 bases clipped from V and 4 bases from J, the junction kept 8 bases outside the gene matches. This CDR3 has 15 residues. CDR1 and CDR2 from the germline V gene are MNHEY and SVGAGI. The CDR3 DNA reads TGTGCCAGCAGTTACCCGACCTTACTAGCGTACGAGCAGTACTTC. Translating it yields CASSYPTLLAYEQYF.

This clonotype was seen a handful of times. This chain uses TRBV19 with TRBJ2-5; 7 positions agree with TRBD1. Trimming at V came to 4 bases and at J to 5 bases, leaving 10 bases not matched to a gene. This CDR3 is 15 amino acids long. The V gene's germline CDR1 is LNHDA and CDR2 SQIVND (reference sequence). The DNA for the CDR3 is TGTGCCAGTAGTACTCAGGGACAGATAGGGGAGACCCAGTACTTC. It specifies CASSTQGQIGETQYF. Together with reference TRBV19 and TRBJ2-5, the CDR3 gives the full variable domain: DGGITQSPKYLFRKEGQNVTLSCEQNLNHDAMYWYRQDPGQGLRLIYYSQIVNDFQKGDIAEGYSVSREKKESFPLTVTSAQKNPTAFYLCASSTQGQIGETQYFGPGTRLLVL.

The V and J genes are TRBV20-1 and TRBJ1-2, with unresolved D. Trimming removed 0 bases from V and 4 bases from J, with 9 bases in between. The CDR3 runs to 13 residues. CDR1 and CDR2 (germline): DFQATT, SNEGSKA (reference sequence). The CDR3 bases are TGCAGTGCTAGAGATTATCTGGTCTATGGCTACACCTTC. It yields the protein CSARDYLVYGYTF.

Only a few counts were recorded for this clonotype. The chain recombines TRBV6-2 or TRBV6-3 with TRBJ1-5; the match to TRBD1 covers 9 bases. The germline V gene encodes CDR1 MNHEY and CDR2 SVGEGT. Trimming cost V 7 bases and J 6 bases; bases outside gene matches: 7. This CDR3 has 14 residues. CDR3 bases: TGTGCCAGCACCATCGGGACAGGGAGTCAGCCCCAGCATTTT. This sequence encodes CASTIGTGSQPQHF.

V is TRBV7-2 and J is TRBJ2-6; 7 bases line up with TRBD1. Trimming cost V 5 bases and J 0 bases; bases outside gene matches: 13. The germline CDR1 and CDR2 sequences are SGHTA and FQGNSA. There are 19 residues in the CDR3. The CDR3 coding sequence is TGTGCCAGCAGCCCCCCTCGACAGGGTCGCCTCTCTGGGGCCAACGTCCTGACTTTC. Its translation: CASSPPRQGRLSGANVLTF.

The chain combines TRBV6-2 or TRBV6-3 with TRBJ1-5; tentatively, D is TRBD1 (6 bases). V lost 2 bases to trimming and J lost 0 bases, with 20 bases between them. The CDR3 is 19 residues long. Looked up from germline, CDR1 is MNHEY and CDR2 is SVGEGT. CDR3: CASSYRGGTGLYSNQPQHF. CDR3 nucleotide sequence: TGTGCCAGCAGTTACCGTGGGGGCACAGGACTCTATAGCAATCAGCCCCAGCATTTT.

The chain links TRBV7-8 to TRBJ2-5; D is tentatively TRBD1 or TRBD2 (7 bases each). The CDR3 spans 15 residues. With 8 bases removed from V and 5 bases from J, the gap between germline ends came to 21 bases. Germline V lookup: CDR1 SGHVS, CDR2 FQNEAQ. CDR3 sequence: CASWRGTAGAETQYF. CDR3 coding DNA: TGTGCCAGCTGGCGGGGGACAGCCGGGGCGGAGACCCAGTACTTC.

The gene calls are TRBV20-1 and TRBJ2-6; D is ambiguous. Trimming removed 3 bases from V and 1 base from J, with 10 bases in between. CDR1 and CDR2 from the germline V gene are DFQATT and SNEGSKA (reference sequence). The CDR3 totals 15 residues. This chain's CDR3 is CSARALGSGANVLTF. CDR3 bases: TGCAGTGCTAGGGCCTTGGGGTCTGGGGCCAACGTCCTGACTTTC.

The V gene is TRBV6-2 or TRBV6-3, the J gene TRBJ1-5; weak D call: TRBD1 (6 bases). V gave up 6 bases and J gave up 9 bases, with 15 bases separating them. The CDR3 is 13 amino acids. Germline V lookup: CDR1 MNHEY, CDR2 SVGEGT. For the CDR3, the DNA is TGTGCCAGCAGGACTACAACAGGGAGGCCCCAGCATTTT. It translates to CASRTTTGRPQHF.

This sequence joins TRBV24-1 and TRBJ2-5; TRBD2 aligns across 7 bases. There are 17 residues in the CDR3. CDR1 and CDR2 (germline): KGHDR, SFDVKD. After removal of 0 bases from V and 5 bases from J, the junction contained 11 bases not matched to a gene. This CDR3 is CATSDLSGSMGGETQYF. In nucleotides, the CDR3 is TGTGCCACCAGTGATTTGTCAGGTTCCATGGGGGGGGAGACCCAGTACTTC.

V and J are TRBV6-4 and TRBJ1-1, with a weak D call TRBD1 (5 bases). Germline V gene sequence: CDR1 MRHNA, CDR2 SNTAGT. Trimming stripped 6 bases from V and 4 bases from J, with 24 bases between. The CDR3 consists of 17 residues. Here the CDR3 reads CASSRNSLPGRGTEAFF. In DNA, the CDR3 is TGTGCCAGCAGCCGTAACTCTCTCCCGGGACGGGGCACTGAAGCTTTCTTT.

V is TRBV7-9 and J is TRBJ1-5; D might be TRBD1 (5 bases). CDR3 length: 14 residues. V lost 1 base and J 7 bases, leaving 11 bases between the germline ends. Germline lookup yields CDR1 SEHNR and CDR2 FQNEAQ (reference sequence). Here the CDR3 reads CASSLGGFRQPQHF. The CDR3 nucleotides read TGTGCCAGCAGCTTAGGGGGGTTTCGGCAGCCCCAGCATTTT.

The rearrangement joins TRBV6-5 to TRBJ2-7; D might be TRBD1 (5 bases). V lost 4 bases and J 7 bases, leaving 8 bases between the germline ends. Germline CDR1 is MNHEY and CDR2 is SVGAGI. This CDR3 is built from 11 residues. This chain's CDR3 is CASSSRQEQYF. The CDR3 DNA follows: TGTGCCAGCAGTTCACGACAGGAGCAGTACTTC.

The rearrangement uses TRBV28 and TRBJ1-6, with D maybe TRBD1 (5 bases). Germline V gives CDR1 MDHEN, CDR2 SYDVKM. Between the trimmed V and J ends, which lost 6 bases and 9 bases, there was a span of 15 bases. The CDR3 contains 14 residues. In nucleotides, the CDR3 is TGTGCCAGCAGGTTGTCAGGGTCCCCTTCACCCCTCCACTTT. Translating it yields CASRLSGSPSPLHF.

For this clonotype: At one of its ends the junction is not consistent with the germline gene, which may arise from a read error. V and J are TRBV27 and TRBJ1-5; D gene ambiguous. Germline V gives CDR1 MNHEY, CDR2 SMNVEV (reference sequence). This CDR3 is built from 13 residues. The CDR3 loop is CASRGGLLQPQHF. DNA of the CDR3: TGCGCCAGCAGAGGAGGTTTGCTTCAGCCCCAGCATTTT.

CDR3 sequence reads: CSVAPTGPISGANVLTF. In DNA, the CDR3 is TGCAGCGTTGCCCCAACAGGACCGATCTCTGGGGCCAACGTCCTGACTTTC. The chain couples TRBV29-1 to TRBJ2-6; D possibly corresponds to TRBD1 (5 bases). The germline V gene encodes CDR1 SQVTM and CDR2 ANQGSEA. Trimming pared 4 bases from V and 0 bases from J, leaving 16 bases between. This CDR3 spans 17 amino acids.